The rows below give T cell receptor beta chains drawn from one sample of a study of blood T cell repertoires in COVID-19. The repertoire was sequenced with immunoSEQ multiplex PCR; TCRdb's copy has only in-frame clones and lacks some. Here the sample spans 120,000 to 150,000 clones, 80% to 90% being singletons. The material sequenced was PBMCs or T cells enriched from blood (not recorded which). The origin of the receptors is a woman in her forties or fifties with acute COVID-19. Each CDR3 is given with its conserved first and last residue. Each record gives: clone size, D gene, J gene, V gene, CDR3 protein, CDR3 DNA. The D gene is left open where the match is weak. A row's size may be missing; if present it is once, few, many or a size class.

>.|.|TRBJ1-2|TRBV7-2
CASSLVRVRGYTF
TGTGCCAGCAGCTTAGTTCGGGTTCGCGGCTACACCTTC
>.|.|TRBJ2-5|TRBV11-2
CASSSTLREQETQYF
TGTGCCAGCAGCTCAACCTTGCGCGAGCAAGAGACCCAGTACTTC
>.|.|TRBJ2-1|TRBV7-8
CASSLRQRSEGNEQFF
TGTGCCAGCAGCTTACGGCAGCGGTCGGAGGGGAATGAGCAGTTCTTC
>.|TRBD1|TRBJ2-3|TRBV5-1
CASSPGQDTDTQYF
TGCGCCAGCAGCCCGGGACAGGACACAGATACGCAGTATTTT
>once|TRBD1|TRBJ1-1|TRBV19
CASSDRGGTEAFF
TGTGCCAGTAGCGACAGGGGGGGGACTGAAGCTTTCTTT
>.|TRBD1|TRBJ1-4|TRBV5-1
CASSLGTGGKLFF
TGCGCCAGCAGCTTGGGGACAGGGGGGAAACTGTTTTTT
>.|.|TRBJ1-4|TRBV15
CATSRKVEGEKLFF
TGTGCCACCAGCAGAAAGGTGGAGGGTGAAAAACTGTTTTTT
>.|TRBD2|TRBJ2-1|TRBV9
CASSGSGTSGSLSFNEQFF
TGTGCCAGCAGCGGGTCTGGGACTAGCGGGAGCTTGTCCTTCAATGAGCAGTTCTTC
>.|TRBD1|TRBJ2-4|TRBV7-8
CASSLWDSLAKNIQYF
TGTGCCAGCAGCTTATGGGACAGCCTAGCCAAAAACATTCAGTACTTC
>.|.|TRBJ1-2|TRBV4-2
CASSQERAIYGYTF
TGTGCCAGCAGCCAAGAGCGTGCCATCTATGGCTACACCTTC
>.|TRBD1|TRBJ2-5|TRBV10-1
CASSAGTGGGQETQYF
TGCGCCAGCAGCGCCGGGACAGGGGGAGGGCAAGAGACCCAGTACTTC
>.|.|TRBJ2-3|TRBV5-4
CASRAARGVDTQYF
TGTGCCAGCCGAGCTGCTCGGGGTGTGGATACGCAGTATTTT
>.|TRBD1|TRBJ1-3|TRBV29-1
CSVTPGTDGNTIYF
TGCAGCGTGACACCCGGGACAGATGGAAACACCATATATTTT
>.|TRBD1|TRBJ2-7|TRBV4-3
CASSQAWTGVAYEQYF
TGCGCCAGCAGCCAAGCTTGGACAGGGGTAGCCTACGAGCAGTACTTC
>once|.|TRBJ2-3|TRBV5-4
CASSPSAAKSADTQYF
TGTGCCAGCAGTCCTTCAGCGGCAAAGTCAGCAGATACGCAGTATTTT
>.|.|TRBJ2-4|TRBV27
CASSLSAGWERNIQYF
TGTGCCAGCAGTTTATCGGCGGGGTGGGAACGAAACATTCAGTACTTC
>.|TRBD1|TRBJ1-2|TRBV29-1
CSADRGSYGYTF
TGCAGCGCTGACAGGGGGAGCTATGGCTACACCTTC
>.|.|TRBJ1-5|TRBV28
CASRRSGRTNQPQHF
TGTGCCAGCCGGAGGTCCGGGAGGACAAATCAGCCCCAGCATTTT
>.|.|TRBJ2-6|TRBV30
CAWSSGGTGANVLTF
TGTGCCTGGAGTTCTGGGGGGACTGGGGCCAACGTCCTGACTTTC
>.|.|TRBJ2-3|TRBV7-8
CASSRTGGVTDTQYF
TGTGCCAGCAGCCGCACCGGCGGGGTAACAGATACGCAGTATTTT
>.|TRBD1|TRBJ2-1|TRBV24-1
CATSEGAVDEQFF
TGTGCCACCAGCGAGGGGGCTGTGGATGAGCAGTTCTTC
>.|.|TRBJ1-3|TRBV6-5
CASSYSYTGRGNTIYF
TGTGCCAGCAGTTACTCCTACACAGGGCGCGGAAACACCATATATTTT
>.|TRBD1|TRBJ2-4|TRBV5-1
CASSSGRDRGDIQYF
TGCGCCAGCAGCTCCGGCCGGGACAGGGGAGACATTCAGTACTTC
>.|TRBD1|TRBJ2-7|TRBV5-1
CASSHDRAEQYF
TGCGCCAGCAGCCATGACAGGGCCGAGCAGTACTTC
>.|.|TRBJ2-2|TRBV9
CASSVAVGFANTGELFF
TGTGCCAGCAGCGTAGCTGTCGGTTTCGCGAACACCGGGGAGCTGTTTTTT
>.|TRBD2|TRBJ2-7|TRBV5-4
CASSFGKAGGLEQYF
TGTGCCAGCAGCTTTGGAAAAGCGGGAGGGCTCGAGCAGTACTTC
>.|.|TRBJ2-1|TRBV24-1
CATSDWGQNNEQFF
TGTGCCACCAGTGATTGGGGACAAAACAATGAGCAGTTCTTC
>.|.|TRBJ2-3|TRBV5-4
CASSLDGLRYTDTQYF
TGTGCCAGCAGCTTAGATGGGCTCCGGTACACAGATACGCAGTATTTT
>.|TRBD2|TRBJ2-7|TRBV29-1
CSAQTGLGGNYEQYF
TGCAGCGCCCAGACCGGATTGGGGGGGAACTACGAGCAGTACTTC
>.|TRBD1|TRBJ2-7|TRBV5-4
CASSTGTGERGEQYF
TGTGCCAGCAGCACGGGGACAGGGGAAAGGGGCGAGCAGTACTTC
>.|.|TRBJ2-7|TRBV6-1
CASSEVGRDYEQYF
TGTGCCAGCAGTGAAGTAGGCAGGGACTACGAGCAGTACTTC
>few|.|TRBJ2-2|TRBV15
CATSIPGGAYTGELFF
TGTGCCACCAGCATCCCTGGGGGGGCGTACACCGGGGAGCTGTTTTTT
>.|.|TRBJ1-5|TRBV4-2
CASSQDGAGEGQPQHF
TGTGCCAGCAGCCAAGATGGGGCAGGGGAAGGGCAGCCCCAGCATTTT